Below are 15 T cell receptor beta chains sequenced from a single sample in a study of long-term antiretroviral therapy in people with HIV. The immunoSEQ assay was v3.0, run at survey level. Measured with immunoSEQ multiplex PCR; TCRdb has only the in-frame clones, and not every one. Of about 23,000 clones listed, 88% were seen once; the top ten hold approximately 6.4%. The material sequenced was unsorted PBMCs, taken 0.6 years after starting antiretroviral therapy. These receptor sequences come from a man aged 55-75 years with HIV.

The chain uses TRBV19 and TRBJ1-1; D not resolved. The CDR3 has 12 amino acids. The ends were cut back, 8 bases at V and 1 base at J, with 8 bases in the middle. Germline V gene data show CDR1 as LNHDA and CDR2 as SQIVND (reference sequence). The CDR3 bases are TGTGCCAGTCATCGCAGGAACACTGAAGCTTTCTTT. Translation gives CASHRRNTEAFF.

The rearrangement uses TRBV5-4 and TRBJ1-1; tentatively, D is TRBD1 (5 bases). V was cut by 2 bases and J by 0 bases, with 14 bases left in between. Germline V gives CDR1 SGHNT, CDR2 YYREEE (reference sequence). This CDR3 region has 16 residues. The CDR3 sequence: CASSFPTQEMNTEAFF. CDR3 bases: TGTGCCAGCAGCTTCCCCACACAGGAGATGAACACTGAAGCTTTCTTT.

The genes are TRBV5-8 and TRBJ2-7; the D call may be TRBD1 or TRBD2 (5 bases each). Germline V gives CDR1 SGHTS, CDR2 YDEGEE. This CDR3 region has 15 residues. V lost 3 bases and J 3 bases, leaving 16 bases between the germline ends. CDR3 sequence reads: CASSYRDVSFYEQYF. The CDR3 nucleotides read TGTGCCAGCAGCTACCGGGACGTCTCCTTCTACGAGCAGTACTTC.

V gene TRBV18 combines with J gene TRBJ2-3, with TRBD2 matching 13 bases. After removal of 6 bases from V and 8 bases from J, the junction contained 11 bases not matched to a gene. The length of the CDR3 is 16 residues. Germline V gives CDR1 KGHSH, CDR2 LQKENI. The CDR3 nucleotides are TGTGCCAGCTCGCCTACTAGCGGGGGGGCCCGAGGTACGCAGTATTTT. Residues: CASSPTSGGARGTQYF.

The CDR3 loop is CASSARTLAGVGTDTQYF. The DNA for the CDR3 is TGTGCCAGCAGTGCAAGAACCTTAGCGGGGGTGGGCACAGATACGCAGTATTTT. The chain carries TRBV6-1 and TRBJ2-3, with 9 bases matching TRBD2. This CDR3 spans 18 amino acids. Per the germline V gene, CDR1 is MNHNS and CDR2 is SASEGT. V gave up 4 bases and J gave up 1 base; unmatched junction bases: 12.

The rearrangement joins TRBV7-9 to TRBJ2-3; 9 nucleotides match TRBD2. Trimming at V came to 4 bases and at J to 5 bases, leaving 4 bases not matched to a gene. This CDR3 has 14 amino acids. Germline V CDR1 and CDR2: SEHNR, FQNEAQ (reference sequence). In DNA, the CDR3 is TGTGCCAGCAGCTCCAGGACTAGCGTAGATACGCAGTATTTT. Translated: CASSSRTSVDTQYF.

The chain joins TRBV30 to TRBJ1-6; D remains unclear. V dropped 0 bases and J dropped 9 bases, with 9 bases sitting between them. Germline lookup yields CDR1 GTSNPN and CDR2 SVGIG (reference sequence). This CDR3 is built from 13 residues. CDR3 nucleotide sequence: TGTGCCTGGAGTGTAGGTTTAGGTTCACCCCTCCACTTT. Translating gives CAWSVGLGSPLHF.

This chain joins TRBV5-1 and TRBJ2-3, with D unresolved. The CDR3 is made up of 14 amino acids. Germline assignment: CDR1 SGHRS and CDR2 YFSETQ. With 9 bases removed from V and 0 bases from J, the gap between germline ends came to 14 bases. CDR3 residues: CATRLGASTDTQYF. CDR3 sequence (DNA): TGCGCCACCCGACTTGGTGCTAGCACAGATACGCAGTATTTT.

The chain is built from TRBV18 and TRBJ2-3, with TRBD2 matching over 9 bases. The CDR3 covers 14 residues. Looked up from germline, CDR1 is KGHSH and CDR2 is LQKENI. The trim removed 6 bases at V and 6 bases at J, leaving 7 bases unmatched. Written as DNA, the CDR3 is TGTGCCAGCTCGACCGGGACTAGCCGCGATACGCAGTATTTT. This encodes CASSTGTSRDTQYF.

The chain carries TRBV18 and TRBJ2-1; 10 bases fit TRBD2. Germline CDR1 is KGHSH and CDR2 is LQKENI. The CDR3 covers 15 residues. The trim removed 5 bases at V and 8 bases at J, leaving 9 bases unmatched. The CDR3 nucleotides are TGTGCCAGCTCATCGAATCGCCTAGCGGGAGATGAGCAGTTCTTC. Translated, it gives CASSSNRLAGDEQFF.

This chain connects TRBV21-1 to TRBJ2-2; the table's D call, TRBD2, has no DNA check behind it. TRBV21-1 is annotated as a pseudogene. This CDR3 region has 17 residues. CDR3 in amino acids: CASSKWEIAGEVGELFF. CDR3 bases: TGTGCCAGCAGCAAATGGGAGATAGCGGGAGAGGTCGGGGAGCTGTTTTTT.

The chain carries TRBV11-2 and TRBJ2-3, with D possibly being TRBD2 (6 bases). The V end lost 5 bases, the J end lost 6 bases, and 21 bases lay between the germline ends. The CDR3 covers 16 residues. CDR1 SGHAT and CDR2 FQNNGV come from the germline V gene. Written as DNA, the CDR3 is TGTGCCAGCAGCCTTAGAGCTGGGACTGTAGGGGATACGCAGTATTTT. Its translation: CASSLRAGTVGDTQYF.

The CDR3: CASSLVLGEQFF. The CDR3 coding sequence is TGTGCCAGCAGCTTAGTATTAGGTGAGCAGTTCTTC. This sequence joins TRBV7-9 and TRBJ2-1; no reliable D call. CDR3 length equals 12 residues. V lost 1 base and J 9 bases, leaving 7 bases between the germline ends. The germline V gene has CDR1 SEHNR and CDR2 FQNEAQ (reference sequence).

V and J are TRBV18 and TRBJ2-7; unclear D gene. V was shortened by 2 bases and J by 7 bases, with 15 bases between the two germline ends. CDR1 is KGHSH and CDR2 is LQKENI in the germline V gene. The CDR3 length is 14 residues. CDR3 DNA: TGTGCCAGCTCACCATTTGTCCGGTACGAGGAGCAGTACTTC. This translates into CASSPFVRYEEQYF.

In this sample, this clone turned up a few times. The V call is TRBV28, the J call TRBJ1-1, with TRBD1 as a possible D gene (6 bases). Trimming took off 6 bases at V and 6 bases at J, with 14 bases between the two ends. CDR3 length: 13 residues. Per germline, CDR1 MDHEN and CDR2 SYDVKM. CDR3 loop: CASRTQGEAEAFF. The CDR3 DNA sequence: TGTGCCAGCAGAACACAGGGAGAGGCTGAAGCTTTCTTT.